The clone carrying this TCR beta chain was seen a handful of times. V lost 4 bases, J lost 7 bases, and 11 bases stayed unmatched. Germline V gene sequence: CDR1 SQVTM, CDR2 ANQGSEA. The CDR3 consists of 15 residues. These data come from a study of blood T cells in healthy people across ages. Primed by a sample-barcoded 5' primer and a J-beta primer mix, a second PCR proceeded for about 6 to 11 cycles. MiXCR, run by TCRdb on the 5' RACE reads, gives a single entry per CDR3 protein. The table lists 800,000 to 1,000,000 distinct CDR3 sequences, 48% of them singletons, with roughly 12% in the top ten. This receptor was obtained from a man aged 30 to 45 in good health. V usage is TRBV29-1 and J usage is TRBJ2-1; 9 positions match TRBD2. The specimen sequenced was blood. Here the CDR3 reads CSVAVLRAGGNEQFF. The CDR3 DNA reads as TGCAGCGTTGCGGTTCTAAGGGCGGGGGGGAATGAGCAGTTCTTC.